One TCR beta chain is described in this entry. Which antigen it targets is not known. Within one base of it there is no much larger clone, and no base qualities were kept. Other DNA sequences of this sample code for an identical CDR3. This sample was included in a study of blood T cell repertoires in COVID-19 (dated by TCRdb to the early 2020s). Study-level background: Samples from collaborators originated in the United States, Italy and Spain and spanned both the acute and convalescent phases of COVID-19. The prospective study material was composed of cDNA or gDNA derived from T cells, B-cell-depleted T cells, or PBMCs. Subjects who had been exposed to COVID-19, were actively infected with it, or had recovered from it provided the deeply sampled blood TCRbeta repertoires that made up the dataset. The repertoires were released in a freely available public database meant as a resource for research on the immune response to SARS-CoV-2. The samples were drawn from two sources: the first 160 participants of the ongoing ImmuneRACE study, and approximately 1,300 subjects contributed by 6 global collaborators. Nearly every sample came with metadata listing a de-identified subject ID, COVID-19 status, age in years and sex. Where available, HLA class I and class II types were obtained from metadata supplied by the sample provider rather than from assay-based typing.

In the prospective study, participants were about 18 to 95 years old, resided in 20 to 30 geographic areas of the United States, and were enrolled through a virtual design. In the prospective study, cohorts were assigned on the basis of participant-reported clinical history obtained from a screening survey and a study questionnaire. Recovered participants in ImmuneRACE Cohort 3 were defined by two consecutive negative NP/OP PCR tests, clearance by a healthcare professional, or resolution of symptoms. In the prospective study, whole blood, serum and a nasopharyngeal or oropharyngeal swab were collected from each participant by mobile phlebotomists. Additional blood draws and questionnaires over a 2-month period could optionally be provided by prospective study participants. Prospective study blood samples were shipped either frozen or at room temperature before DNA extraction. Overall results and qualifications from the work: Clinical and demographic metadata were provided uncurated, with the amount varying by source and participant.

TCRbeta CDR3 regions were amplified from genomic DNA using the immunoSEQ Assay, a bias-controlled multiplex PCR. In the paper's pipeline: Nucleated cell counts per sample were estimated from amplification of reference gene primers within the assay. Sequence reads were collapsed and filtered to measure the absolute abundance of every unique TCRbeta CDR3 rearrangement. For each sample, productive Simpson clonality was calculated as the square root of Simpson's diversity index across productive rearrangements. Held by TCRdb, this immuneACCESS table contains in-frame sequences only and omits some clones. Under half of the omission traces to an unresolved V gene where checked; the cause of the rest is unknown. That table furnishes V, J and clone size, whereas the DNA furnished D and trimming. Here the sample has under 300,000 clones; about nine tenths occur a single time. The ten largest clones take up around a sixth of the sample.

CDR1 and CDR2 are drawn from the germline V gene (reference sequence): PRHDT, FYEKMQ. For this chain, trimming is 0 bases at the V end and 4 bases at the J end, and the number of junction bases without a gene match is 1. The CDR3 holds 15 amino acids from the cysteine to the phenylalanine. Solely the CDR3 DNA is kept, with 45 bases framed from the first base. The sequence derives from a man aged 18 to 30 who had recovered from COVID-19. The V gene is TRBV13 and the J gene is TRBJ2-7; 12 of the junction bases match TRBD1. Sequencing was done on a sample of PBMCs or T cells enriched from blood (not recorded which). The nucleotides read TGTGCCAGCAGCTTAGGGGGACAGGGGGCTTACGAGCAGTACTTC. This translates into CASSLGGQGAYEQYF.